Listed below are T cell receptor beta chains from one sample, sequenced in a study of T cell repertoires in cytomegalovirus infection. TCRdb re-analysed the reads in MiXCR, keeping a single row per CDR3 protein. The repertoire includes about 450,000 distinct CDR3 sequences, around 32% of them detected once, and around 15% sits in the top ten. Sample: PBMCs. These receptors all come from a human donor in good health (CMV status not recorded). Some clones in this sample may be carry-over from other donors' samples. Both conserved end residues are trimmed from each CDR3. Clone size is shown for a subset of rows, as once, few, many or a class of expanded clone.

14	-	TRBV7-2	ASSFVGGLGNTEAF
12	-	TRBV30	AWSVRQGRETQY
12	-	TRBV19	VSSPQGRNTEAF
11	many	TRBV7-9	ASSLDTSETQY
13	once	TRBV7-2	ASSLEATVNYGYT
12	-	TRBV7-9	ASSKDRSVYEQY
16	few	TRBV6-1	ASSLRAGSSLKNQPQH
17	-	TRBV6-6	ASSYLTPGAGIRGYEQY
13	few	TRBV19	ASSINRIRQETQY
14	-	TRBV2	ASTGTGGVGNQPQH
9	many	TRBV12-3/TRBV12-4	ASSRYNEQF
14	-	TRBV6-1	ASSDLGPSSYNEQF
15	-	TRBV7-2	ASSLGGQVSWADTQY
16	-	TRBV30	AWSALGRGRDGANVLT
12	-	TRBV28	ASSLLRPYSPLH
14	many	TRBV7-2	ASSLSGGRATDTQY
15	few	TRBV7-3	ASSLMSQGAEGNTIY
13	once	TRBV25-1	ASSEYGAGAYEQY
14	many	TRBV7-2	ASSLGWARGSYGYT
13	-	TRBV15	ATSNVPGTAETQY
13	-	TRBV7-2	TSSISGGMVETQY
10	few	TRBV24-1	ATSGPYNEQF
14	-	TRBV4-1	ASSQLRGAYTGELF
13	many	TRBV11-2	ASSPLLGSSYEQY
13	-	TRBV7-8	ASLSRGQANYGYT
12	-	TRBV20-1	SAGEPRVAREQF
14	many	TRBV7-2	ASSPRGSGGGKTQY
14	-	TRBV4-3	ASSQDLGRQQEGYT
9	-	TRBV6-1	ASTEKNIQY
14	-	TRBV18	ASSPKQGAQGQPQH
15	-	TRBV7-2	ASSFWGGQGGGDGST
14	-	TRBV4-3	ASSQDWGDGTRVYT
10	many	TRBV11-2	ASGRSSYEQY
12	-	TRBV5-6	ASSFRTGQETQY
13	-	TRBV20-1	SARDMEGKGYGYT
13	few	TRBV10-1	ASSELGARTDTQY
12	many	TRBV7-2	ASSSGTRGETQY
14	few	TRBV29-1	SVEQVGRGTYNEQF
11	few	TRBV10-3	AISEAGVRIQY
11	-	TRBV6-1	ASSVPGPSPLH
11	-	TRBV6-6	ASRQGSSYEQY
14	-	TRBV10-3	AISDGTSGGEDTQY
10	few	TRBV25-1	ASGRSTDTQY
17	few	TRBV11-2	ASSLVRTSGGSLVRTQY
9	-	TRBV29-1	SVALNTEAF
13	-	TRBV7-6	ASSFASGGTDTQY
11	-	TRBV7-9	ASSLAQADGYN
13	-	TRBV6-1	ASSEALQGMQPQH
12	-	TRBV12-3/TRBV12-4	ASRPLGRREKLF
12	-	TRBV18	ASSPGPPLTEAF
13	few	TRBV7-8	ASSTFSGGTDTQY
10	few	TRBV12-3/TRBV12-4	ASSFATGGEF